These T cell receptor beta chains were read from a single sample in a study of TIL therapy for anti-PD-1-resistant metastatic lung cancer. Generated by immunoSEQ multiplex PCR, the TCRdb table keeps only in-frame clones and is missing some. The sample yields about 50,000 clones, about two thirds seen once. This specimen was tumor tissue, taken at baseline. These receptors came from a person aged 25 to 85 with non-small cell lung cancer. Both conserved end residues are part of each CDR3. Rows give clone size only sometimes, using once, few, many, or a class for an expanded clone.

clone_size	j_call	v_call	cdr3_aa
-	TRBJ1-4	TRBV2	CASSPDRTYNEKLFF
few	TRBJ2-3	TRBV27	CASRLWRDGDTQYF
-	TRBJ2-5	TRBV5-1	CASSLVAVVSETQYF
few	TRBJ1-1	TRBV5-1	CASRSGAGRGFTEAFF
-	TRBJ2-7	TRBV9	CASSASGGYEQYF
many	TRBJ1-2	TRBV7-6	CASSLDQGAQYGYTF
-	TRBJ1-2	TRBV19	CASSILRGLYGYTF
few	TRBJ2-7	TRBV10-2	CASSDRGLANYEQYF
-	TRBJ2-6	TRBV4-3	CASSQEAGGFISGANVLTF
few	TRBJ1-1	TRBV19	CASSMAGVNTEAFF
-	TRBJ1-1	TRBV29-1	CSGTGQANTEAFF
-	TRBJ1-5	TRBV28	CASILRQGGQPQHF
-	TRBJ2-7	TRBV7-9	CASSLESTAEQYF
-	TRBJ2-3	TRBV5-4	CASSFPRQGAADTQYF
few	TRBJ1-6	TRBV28	CASSLWDRGQGNSPLHF
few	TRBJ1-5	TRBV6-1	CASSEVRRPSNQPQHF
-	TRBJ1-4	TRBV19	CASRDISYNEKLFF
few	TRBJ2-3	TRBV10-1	CASSESPGAGDTQYF
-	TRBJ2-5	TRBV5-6	CASSSLWEQETQYF
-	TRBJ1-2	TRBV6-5	CASSYGPGLNYGYTF
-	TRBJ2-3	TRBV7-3	CASSLREGDTQYF
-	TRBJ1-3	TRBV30	CAWSRDSGSGNTIYF
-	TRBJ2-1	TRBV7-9	CASSWAVTNEQFF
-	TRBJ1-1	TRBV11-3	CASSLDAMNTEAFF
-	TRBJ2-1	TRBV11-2	CASSLGAGGNNEQFF
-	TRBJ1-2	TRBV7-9	CASSSPYYRDGYTF
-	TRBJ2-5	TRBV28	CASSLSRETQYF
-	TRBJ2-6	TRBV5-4	CASHIGASSGANVLTF
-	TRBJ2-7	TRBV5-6	CASSLRLGQGTYEQYF
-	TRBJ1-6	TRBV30	CAWSVGRATNSPLHF
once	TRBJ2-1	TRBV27	CASSFDRGLPQFF
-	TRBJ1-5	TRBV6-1	CASSALRASNQPQHF
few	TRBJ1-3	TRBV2	CASSRGSGNTIYF
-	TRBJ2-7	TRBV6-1	CASTDGVPYEQYF
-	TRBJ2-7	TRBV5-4	CASSLDGGWGQYF
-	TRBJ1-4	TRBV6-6	CASSDTGGYEKLFF
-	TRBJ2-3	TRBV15	CATSRDRGSDTQYF
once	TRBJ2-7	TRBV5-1	CASSLRGSGYEQYF
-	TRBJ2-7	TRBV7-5	CARSLRGWTVSGREQYF
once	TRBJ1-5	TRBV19	CASSLDRGYLQPQHF
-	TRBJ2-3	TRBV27	CASSSPPGLAGRNTQYF
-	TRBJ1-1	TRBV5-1	CASSWSTGGNTEAFF
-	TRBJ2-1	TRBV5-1	CASSLDILFSSYNEQFF
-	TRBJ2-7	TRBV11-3	CASSLQQSYEQYF
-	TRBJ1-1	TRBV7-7	CASSVSRETEAFF
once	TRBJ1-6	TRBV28	CASIGEGRGFYNSPLHF
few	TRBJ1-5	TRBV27	CASSLNSQGSNQPQHF
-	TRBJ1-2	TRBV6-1	CASSEVGGYTF
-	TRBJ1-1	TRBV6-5	CASSGQGRPEAFF
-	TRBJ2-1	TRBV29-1	CSVVPRLRINEQFF
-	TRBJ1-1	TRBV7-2	CASRDTQGSFMNTEAFF
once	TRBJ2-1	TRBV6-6	CASSPGLASNEQFF
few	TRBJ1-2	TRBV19	CASSIRSLYGYTF
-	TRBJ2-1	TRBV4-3	CASSLTLPGEQFF
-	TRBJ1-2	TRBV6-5	CASSYSKGDGYTF
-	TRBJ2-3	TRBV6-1	CASSAWDGPTDTQYF
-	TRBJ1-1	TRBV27	CASSPGQVGNTEAFF